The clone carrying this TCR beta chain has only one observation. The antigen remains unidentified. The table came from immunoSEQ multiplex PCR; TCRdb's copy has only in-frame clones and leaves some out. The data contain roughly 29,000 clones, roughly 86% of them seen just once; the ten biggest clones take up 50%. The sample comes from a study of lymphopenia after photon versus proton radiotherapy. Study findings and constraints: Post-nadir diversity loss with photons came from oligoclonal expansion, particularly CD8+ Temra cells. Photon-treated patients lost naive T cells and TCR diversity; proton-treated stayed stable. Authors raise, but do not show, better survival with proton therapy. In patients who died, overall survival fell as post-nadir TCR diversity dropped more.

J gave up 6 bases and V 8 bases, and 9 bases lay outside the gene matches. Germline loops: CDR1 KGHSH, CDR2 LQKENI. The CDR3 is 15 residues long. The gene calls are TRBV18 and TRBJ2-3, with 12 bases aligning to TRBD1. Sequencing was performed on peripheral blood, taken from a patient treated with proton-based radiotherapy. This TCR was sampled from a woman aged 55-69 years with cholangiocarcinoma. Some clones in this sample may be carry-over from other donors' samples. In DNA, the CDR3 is TGTGCCAGCCGCGCGGGACAGGGGGCCGTCGATACGCAGTATTTT. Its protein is CASRAGQGAVDTQYF.